This T cell receptor (beta chain) was sequenced for a study of blood T cell repertoires in COVID-19. Overall study: Samples taken during acute and convalescent COVID-19 were collected in the United States, Italy and Spain.

Assay used: immunoSEQ multiplex PCR; TCRdb lists only in-frame clones, some missing. The data hold over 75,000 clones, with approximately 91% observed a single time. This CDR3 has 16 residues. Germline CDR1 SNHLY, CDR2 FYNNEI. With V trimmed by 6 bases and J by 4 bases, 11 bases remained unmatched. The V gene is TRBV2, the J gene TRBJ2-2, with 7 bases matching TRBD2. The TCR originated in an elderly woman with acute or convalescent COVID-19. The sample consisted of peripheral blood. The CDR3 loop reads CASRSSAGVLTGELFF. The CDR3 nucleotides read TGTGCCAGCAGGTCCTCTGCGGGAGTCCTCACCGGGGAGCTGTTTTTT.